This T cell receptor (beta chain) comes out of a study of blood T cell repertoires in COVID-19. For the study at large: COVID-19 samples collected from the United States, Italy and Spain covered acute and convalescent phases. The cDNA or gDNA used as material had been derived from T cells, B-cell-depleted T cells, or PBMCs.

Per the study methods: Amplification from reference gene primers served as the basis for estimated nucleated cell counts. Clones were sequenced by immunoSEQ multiplex PCR, and TCRdb holds only the in-frame ones, with some missing. V, J and clone size are taken as reported in that table, and D and trimming were inferred from the DNA itself. The repertoire consists of approximately 160,000 clones, with roughly 83% occurring once and the leading ten covering roughly 9%. CDR3 length: 16 amino acids. V trimming: 5 bases; J trimming: 2 bases; junction bases outside the gene matches: 8. The germline CDR1 and CDR2 sequences are SNHLY and FYNNEI.

Input material: peripheral blood. This TCR was sampled from a woman aged 80 or older with active or convalescent COVID-19. The V gene is TRBV2, the J gene TRBJ1-4; TRBD1 matches at 7 bases. This CDR3 reads CASSYNPGQTNEKLFF. For the CDR3, the DNA is TGTGCCAGCAGTTATAATCCGGGACAGACTAATGAAAAACTGTTTTTT.